A selection of T cell receptor beta chains follows, all from one sample in a study of T cells in Graves' hyperthyroidism and ophthalmopathy. Each CDR3 protein gets one entry after TCRdb re-called the multiplex PCR reads with MiXCR. The table records about 640,000 distinct CDR3 sequences, less than 25% of them present only once. The specimen was blood. The source is a man younger than 40 with Graves' ophthalmopathy. Each CDR3 is given with its conserved first and last residue. Fields, in order: D gene, V gene, J gene, clone size, CDR3 protein, CDR3 DNA. A D gene is named only where the DNA matches it firmly. The listing skips clone size in some rows; elsewhere it reads once, few, many or a size class.

>NA|TRBV28|TRBJ1-2|NA
CASSETKGSNYGYTF
TGTGCCAGCAGTGAAACAAAGGGGTCTAACTATGGCTACACCTTC
>NA|TRBV12-3/TRBV12-4|TRBJ1-2|many
CASSLVTNYGYTF
TGTGCCAGCAGTTTAGTAACAAACTATGGCTACACCTTC
>TRBD2|TRBV5-1|TRBJ2-1|many
CASSVAGGSSNEQFF
TGCGCCAGCAGCGTAGCGGGAGGCAGTAGTAATGAGCAGTTCTTC
>NA|TRBV29-1|TRBJ1-2|NA
CSVDSKNPYRGYTF
TGCAGCGTTGATAGCAAGAACCCTTACAGGGGCTACACCTTC
>TRBD1|TRBV10-3|TRBJ1-2|many
CAISGIDRAYGYTF
TGTGCCATCAGTGGGATTGACAGGGCCTATGGCTACACCTTC
>TRBD1|TRBV28|TRBJ1-5|NA
CASSSSGGGQPQHF
TGTGCCAGCAGTTCCTCAGGGGGCGGTCAGCCCCAGCATTTT
>NA|TRBV20-1|TRBJ2-5|few
CSAGGRRGQETQYF
TGCAGTGCGGGAGGACGGAGAGGACAAGAGACCCAGTACTTC
>NA|TRBV28|TRBJ1-5|many
CASSSPTYPGGAVNQPQHF
TGTGCCAGCAGTTCCCCCACATACCCGGGAGGGGCAGTAAATCAGCCCCAGCATTTT
>NA|TRBV6-2/TRBV6-3|TRBJ2-1|few
CASSSSPFPSGFF
TGTGCCAGCAGTTCCTCTCCTTTCCCTTCAGGGTTCTTC
>TRBD2|TRBV27|TRBJ2-7|few
CASSPTSGSHEQYF
TGTGCCAGCAGTCCGACTAGCGGGAGTCACGAGCAGTACTTC
>TRBD1|TRBV20-1|TRBJ2-7|many
CSASPGTGEQYF
TGCAGTGCTTCGCCCGGGACAGGCGAGCAGTACTTC
>NA|TRBV20-1|TRBJ1-5|few
CSAGAGGNQPQHF
TGCAGTGCCGGAGCTGGGGGCAATCAGCCCCAGCATTTT
>NA|TRBV2|TRBJ2-7|few
CASIRAYEQYF
TGTGCCAGCATTAGGGCCTACGAGCAGTACTTC
>NA|TRBV10-3|TRBJ1-1|NA
CAISSTDEAFF
TGTGCCATCAGTTCGACGGATGAAGCTTTCTTT
>NA|TRBV10-3|TRBJ2-7|NA
CAISGRGRLSSYEQYF
TGTGCCATCAGTGGCAGGGGACGGCTTTCCTCCTACGAGCAGTACTTC
>TRBD2|TRBV6-1|TRBJ2-1|few
CASRQTSGRTSGNEQFF
TGTGCCAGCAGGCAGACTAGCGGGAGGACGTCCGGCAATGAGCAGTTCTTC
>NA|TRBV20-1|TRBJ1-4|NA
CSAIDRAGETEKLFF
TGCAGTGCTATAGATCGGGCAGGGGAAACCGAAAAACTGTTTTTT
>TRBD1|TRBV20-1|TRBJ1-4|many
CSARDTGTARNEKLFF
TGCAGTGCTAGAGATACCGGGACAGCACGAAATGAAAAACTGTTTTTT
>TRBD1|TRBV6-1|TRBJ1-6|few
CASTDRTGESPLHF
TGTGCCAGCACCGACCGGACAGGGGAGTCACCCCTCCACTTT
>TRBD1|TRBV10-3|TRBJ1-1|many
CAISRDRGNTEAFF
TGTGCCATCAGTCGGGACAGGGGTAACACTGAAGCTTTCTTT
>NA|TRBV30|TRBJ2-5|many
CAWSVGSAETQYF
TGTGCCTGGAGTGTAGGATCAGCAGAGACCCAGTACTTC
>TRBD1|TRBV7-9|TRBJ1-5|NA
CASSLATTGDNQPQHF
TGTGCCAGCAGCTTAGCAACGACAGGGGACAATCAGCCCCAGCATTTT
>NA|TRBV20-1|TRBJ2-2|many
CSARVFGGEAHTGELFF
TGCAGTGCTAGAGTCTTTGGCGGGGAGGCTCACACCGGGGAGCTGTTTTTT
>NA|TRBV6-5|TRBJ2-5|NA
CASSYSRGGLETQYF
TGTGCCAGCAGTTACTCGAGGGGGGGGCTGGAGACCCAGTACTTC
>NA|TRBV9|TRBJ2-7|few
CASSEGGGSSYEQYF
TGTGCCAGCAGCGAAGGTGGGGGCTCTTCCTACGAGCAGTACTTC
>TRBD2|TRBV11-2|TRBJ2-2|few
CASSPTVSGGGELFF
TGTGCCAGCAGCCCGACGGTTAGCGGGGGCGGGGAGCTGTTTTTT
>TRBD2|TRBV5-1|TRBJ2-1|NA
CATMPGLAGGEQFF
TGCGCCACCATGCCCGGACTAGCGGGAGGGGAGCAGTTCTTC
>NA|TRBV3-1|TRBJ2-2|many
CASSQPSRVDGTGELFF
TGTGCCAGCAGCCAGCCAAGTAGGGTGGATGGGACCGGGGAGCTGTTTTTT
>NA|TRBV7-8|TRBJ2-3|many
CASSPRGHGTDTQYF
TGTGCCAGCAGTCCACGGGGTCACGGCACAGATACGCAGTATTTT
>NA|TRBV5-1|TRBJ1-2|NA
CASSLALGRPRGYTF
TGCGCCAGCAGCTTGGCCCTCGGGAGGCCTCGCGGCTACACCTTC
>TRBD2|TRBV12-3/TRBV12-4|TRBJ2-1|NA
CASSLALAGAIEQFF
TGTGCCAGCAGTTTGGCCCTAGCGGGAGCGATTGAGCAGTTCTTC
>NA|TRBV5-1|TRBJ2-7|NA
CASSLAQGGDEQYF
TGCGCCAGCAGCTTGGCACAGGGCGGCGACGAGCAGTACTTC
>NA|TRBV10-1|TRBJ1-1|NA
CASRGLGTRKTETFF
TGCGCCAGCAGGGGGTTGGGGACAAGGAAAACTGAAACTTTCTTT
>TRBD1|TRBV2|TRBJ1-1|many
CASNEVQGVNTEAFF
TGTGCCAGCAACGAGGTCCAGGGGGTGAACACTGAAGCTTTCTTT
>TRBD1|TRBV11-2|TRBJ1-2|many
CASRTGTGNYGYTF
TGTGCCAGCAGGACCGGGACAGGGAACTATGGCTACACCTTC
>TRBD2|TRBV10-3|TRBJ2-3|few
CAISKGRESRDTQYF
TGTGCCATCTCAAAGGGGCGGGAGTCCAGAGATACGCAGTATTTT
>TRBD1|TRBV12-3/TRBV12-4|TRBJ1-2|NA
CASILPGQGNYGYTF
TGTGCCAGCATTCTTCCGGGACAGGGAAACTATGGCTACACCTTC
>NA|TRBV4-1|TRBJ2-3|few
CASSQDSRDTQYF
TGCGCCAGCAGCCAAGATTCCCGAGATACGCAGTATTTT
>TRBD2|TRBV20-1|TRBJ2-3|NA
CSARAGVGTDTQYF
TGCAGTGCCAGAGCGGGAGTAGGCACAGATACGCAGTATTTT
>NA|TRBV10-3|TRBJ1-6|few
CAISEGESYNSPLHF
TGTGCCATCAGTGAAGGGGAATCCTATAATTCACCCCTCCACTTT
>TRBD1|TRBV6-1|TRBJ1-5|NA
CASKTGGGQPQHF
TGTGCCAGCAAAACAGGGGGCGGTCAGCCCCAGCATTTT
>NA|TRBV10-2|TRBJ1-5|few
CASSASLDSFYSNQPQHF
TGCGCCAGCAGTGCCTCTCTGGACAGCTTCTATAGCAATCAGCCCCAGCATTTT